Below, 23 T cell receptor beta chains from the same sample are listed, as sequenced in a study of T cells after yellow fever vaccination (dated by TCRdb to the late 2010s). The treatment or condition tag for this specimen amounts to: live attenuated yellow fever vaccine strain. Receptors were amplified or captured by 5' RACE. The data were produced on an Illumina HiSeq 2500. TCRdb trimmed the raw reads at Q25, called clones with MiXCR and kept productive beta chains. One record per CDR3 amino acid sequence lists the most common genes and DNA. This sample comprises about 69,000 distinct CDR3 sequences, approximately 5.9% of them detected only once. Roughly 2% of the sample is held by the ten biggest clonotypes. Here the sequenced sample was CD4+ T cells sorted from PBMCs, taken roughly 14 days after the first yellow fever vaccination. The receptor set was obtained from a man aged 18 to 29 who received the YFV17D yellow fever vaccine.

This clonotype was seen ten or more times. The rearrangement links TRBV20-1 to TRBJ2-4; D might be TRBD2 (6 bases). The CDR3 has 14 amino acids. Germline-derived CDR1 and CDR2 are DFQATT and SNEGSKA (reference sequence). V was pared by 4 bases and J by 0 bases, with 10 bases between. CDR3 in amino acids: CSAILAVAKNIQYF. The DNA for the CDR3 is TGCAGTGCTATACTAGCCGTAGCCAAAAACATTCAGTACTTC.

Ten or more counts support this clonotype. The rearrangement joins TRBV4-3 to TRBJ2-3, with a tentative D call TRBD1 (5 bases). Trimming shortened V by 0 bases and J by 3 bases, and 7 bases separated the two germline ends. Germline V gene data show CDR1 as LGHNA and CDR2 as YSLEER. The CDR3 runs to 14 residues. Here the CDR3 DNA reads TGCGCCAGCAGCCAAGACCCAGGGACAGATACGCAGTATTTT. Its protein product is CASSQDPGTDTQYF.

This clonotype was counted ten times or more. The chain has TRBV10-3 and TRBJ1-5, with D hard to call. Germline-derived CDR1 and CDR2 are ENHRY and SYGVKD. Trimming took 6 bases from V and 5 from J, leaving 14 bases between them. The CDR3 runs 14 residues. The CDR3 spells CAISAIGLDQPQHF. CDR3 DNA sequence: TGTGCCATCAGCGCTATAGGGTTGGATCAGCCCCAGCATTTT.

There are many counts of this clonotype. V usage is TRBV24-1 and J usage is TRBJ2-5; TRBD1 matches 11 bases. J was trimmed by 4 bases and V by 4 bases; bases with no gene match: 13. Germline V CDR1 and CDR2: KGHDR, SFDVKD. CDR3 size: 18 residues. CDR3 region: CATSDRTGGATGGETQYF. For the CDR3, the DNA is TGTGCCACCAGTGACCGGACAGGGGGCGCGACGGGCGGAGAGACCCAGTACTTC.

This clonotype has at least ten counts. The chain has TRBV7-9 and TRBJ2-5, with 8 bases fitting TRBD2. The germline CDR1 and CDR2 sequences are SEHNR and FQNEAQ (reference sequence). The junction had 21 bases not matched to a gene; V was cut back by 1 base and J by 5 bases. CDR3 length equals 20 residues. Written as DNA, the CDR3 is TGTGCCAGCAGCTTAGGATGGTCTCCAGCGGGGGCTCCCCCCCGGGAGACCCAGTACTTC. Its translation: CASSLGWSPAGAPPRETQYF.

This clonotype was picked up many times. V and J are TRBV3-1 and TRBJ2-5; D is uncertain. Germline values: CDR1 LGHDT, CDR2 YNNKEL (reference sequence). Between the trimmed V and J ends, which lost 1 base and 4 bases, there was a span of 13 bases. The CDR3 totals 15 residues. In DNA form, the CDR3 reads TGTGCCAGCAGCCAAGGCTTTGGGTCTCGAGAGACCCAGTACTTC. Its translation is CASSQGFGSRETQYF.

This clonotype was found many times. The rearrangement uses TRBV7-7 and TRBJ2-3; 8 bases map to TRBD1. Germline V CDR1 and CDR2: SSHAT, FNYEAQ (reference sequence). This CDR3 is 14 amino acids long. V shed 5 bases, J shed 5 bases, and the junction held 6 bases outside the gene matches. CDR3 coding DNA: TGTGCCAGCAGCCAGACAGGGGTAGAAGATACGCAGTATTTT. It specifies CASSQTGVEDTQYF.

The chain links TRBV4-2 to TRBJ2-1, with D perhaps matching TRBD1 or TRBD2 (5 bases each). Deletions cut 4 bases from V and 7 bases from J, with 23 bases between. The CDR3 has 17 amino acids. Per the germline V gene, CDR1 is LGHNA and CDR2 is YNFKEQ. CDR3 DNA sequence: TGTGCCAGCAGCCTCGGGCCCACAGGCGGCGAGGGGAATGAGCAGTTCTTC. Residues: CASSLGPTGGEGNEQFF.

This clonotype occurred many times. CDR3 DNA: TGCAGTGCTACCAAGACGGAGAAAGGGACCCAGTACTTC. Amino acids: CSATKTEKGTQYF. V usage is TRBV20-1 and J usage is TRBJ2-5; D not resolved. The germline V gene encodes CDR1 DFQATT and CDR2 SNEGSKA (reference sequence). Between the trimmed V and J ends, which lost 4 bases and 7 bases, there was a span of 16 bases. CDR3 size: 13 residues.

This clonotype was observed many times. V is TRBV2 and J is TRBJ2-3; D remains unclear. Trimming stripped 3 bases from V and 0 bases from J, with 7 bases between. The CDR3 is 14 amino acids. Per germline, CDR1 SNHLY and CDR2 FYNNEI. The CDR3 reads CASSEDFSTDTQYF. In DNA, the CDR3 is TGTGCCAGCAGTGAGGATTTTAGCACAGATACGCAGTATTTT.

The chain recombines TRBV19 with TRBJ2-6, with a weak D call TRBD1 (5 bases). The ends were cut back, 9 bases at V and 2 bases at J, with 8 bases in the middle. In germline, CDR1 is LNHDA, CDR2 SQIVND (reference sequence). The CDR3 is 13 amino acids. CDR3 sequence reads: CASSGTGANVLTF. The CDR3 coding sequence is TGTGCCAGCTCAGGGACTGGGGCCAACGTCCTGACTTTC.

The sample holds many counts of this clonotype. The chain carries TRBV20-1 and TRBJ1-5; TRBD1 matches 11 bases. V gave up 0 bases and J gave up 6 bases; unmatched junction bases: 4. Per the germline V gene, CDR1 is DFQATT and CDR2 is SNEGSKA (reference sequence). This CDR3 has 15 residues. CDR3 residues: CSAREGGTGGQPQHF. CDR3 nucleotides: TGCAGTGCTAGAGAGGGCGGGACAGGGGGTCAGCCCCAGCATTTT.

Points on this clonotype: A read error is possible here, since a much larger clone lies one base away. V usage is TRBV19 and J usage is TRBJ2-1; no clear D. Germline lookup yields CDR1 LNHDA and CDR2 SQIVND (reference sequence). This CDR3 contains 11 residues. The CDR3 nucleotides are TGTGTCAGTAGTATTTCTAACGAGCAGTTCTTC. This sequence encodes CVSSISNEQFF.

This clonotype was counted ten times or more. The CDR3 here is CASSLESPDNSPLHF. The CDR3 bases are TGTGCCAGCAGTTTAGAGTCCCCAGATAATTCACCCCTCCACTTT. This chain connects TRBV12-3 or TRBV12-4 to TRBJ1-6; no firm D call. The V gene lost 1 base and the J gene lost 5 bases, with 9 bases spanning the gap. The length of the CDR3 is 15 residues.

About this clonotype: A much larger clone lies one base from this, so it may be a read error. The chain uses TRBV14 and TRBJ1-1; no clear D. The CDR3 covers 12 residues. CDR1 is SGHDN, CDR2 FVKESK, per germline. This CDR3 reads CASSQAYTKAFF. In DNA form, the CDR3 reads TGTGCCAGCAGCCAAGCTTACACTAAAGCTTTCTTT.

This clonotype was recorded at least ten times. This sequence joins TRBV12-3 or TRBV12-4 and TRBJ2-2; no firm D call. The CDR3 runs to 14 residues. The V gene lost 3 bases and the J gene lost 3 bases, with 8 bases spanning the gap. The CDR3 here is CASSFDPHTGELFF. The CDR3 DNA reads TGTGCCAGCAGTTTTGATCCCCACACCGGGGAGCTGTTTTTT.

In this sample, this clonotype turned up many times. V is TRBV12-3 or TRBV12-4 and J is TRBJ2-2; 8 bases fit TRBD1. The V and J ends lost 8 bases and 2 bases, in that order; junction bases with no gene match: 4. This CDR3 region has 14 residues. The CDR3 nucleotides read TGTGCCAGCTTGACAGGGGTAAACACCGGGGAGCTGTTTTTT. Translation gives CASLTGVNTGELFF.

This clonotype was seen ten or more times. The V and J genes are TRBV6-5 and TRBJ2-1; D is unclear. This CDR3 has 16 residues. CDR1 is MNHEY and CDR2 is SVGAGI in the germline V gene. V was trimmed by 2 bases and J by 3 bases, leaving 14 bases between them. CDR3 sequence: CASSYASQLFYNEQFF. In nucleotides, the CDR3 is TGTGCCAGCAGTTACGCATCCCAGCTCTTCTACAATGAGCAGTTCTTC.

This clonotype was picked up many times. The V and J genes are TRBV7-3 and TRBJ2-3, with D tentatively TRBD1 or TRBD2 (5 bases each). Germline V gene lookup returns CDR1 SGHTA and CDR2 FQGTGA. The CDR3 spans 14 residues. Between the trimmed V and J ends, which lost 2 bases and 2 bases, there was a span of 8 bases. In DNA form, the CDR3 reads TGTGCCAGCAGCTTAGGGGACGACACAGATACGCAGTATTTT. This codes for CASSLGDDTDTQYF.

The sample holds many counts of this clonotype. The chain employs TRBV6-2 or TRBV6-3 and TRBJ2-3; D gene ambiguous. Germline V lookup: CDR1 MNHEY, CDR2 SVGEGT. The CDR3 consists of 12 residues. With 8 bases removed from V and 0 bases from J, the gap between germline ends came to 6 bases. The CDR3 nucleotides are TGTGCCAGCGCCCAGAGCACAGATACGCAGTATTTT. This codes for CASAQSTDTQYF.

This clonotype appeared many times. This chain links TRBV7-2 with TRBJ2-1; TRBD1 might be the D (6 bases). Between the trimmed V and J ends, which lost 5 bases and 8 bases, there was a span of 13 bases. Germline V gene data show CDR1 as SGHTA and CDR2 as FQGNSA. The CDR3 consists of 13 residues. As DNA, the CDR3 is TGTGCCAGCAGCCCACCAGGGGCATATGAGCAGTTCTTC. Translation: CASSPPGAYEQFF.

This clonotype showed up many times. The chain carries TRBV2 and TRBJ2-7; the match to TRBD2 covers 7 bases. The ends lost 7 bases at V and 0 bases at J; junction bases unmatched: 9. Germline lookup yields CDR1 SNHLY and CDR2 FYNNEI. The CDR3 consists of 15 residues. In nucleotides, the CDR3 is TGTGCCAGCAAAAACCGCGGGGGATACTCCTACGAGCAGTACGTC. As protein: CASKNRGGYSYEQYV.

With regard to this clonotype: One base away lies a much larger clone, so this may be a sequencing read error. This chain uses TRBV7-9 with TRBJ1-1, with D possibly TRBD1 on 5 matching bases. V was pared by 5 bases and J by 5 bases, with 15 bases between. Germline assignment: CDR1 SEHNR and CDR2 FQNEAQ (reference sequence). The CDR3 is made up of 14 amino acids. The CDR3 DNA reads TGTGCCAGCAGCGAGATCGGGGGGAAAACTGAAGCTTTCTTT. Its translation: CASSEIGGKTEAFF. The whole variable domain, filled in from reference TRBV7-9 and TRBJ1-1, reads DTGVSQNPRHKITKRGQNVTFRCDPISEHNRLYWYRQTLGQGPEFLTYFQNEAQLEKSRLLSDRFSAERPKGSFSTLEIQRTEQGDSAMYLCASSEIGGKTEAFFGQGTRLTVV.